This T cell receptor beta chain was sequenced for a study of cytomegalovirus exposure and HLA in healthy donors. This table comes from immunoSEQ multiplex PCR, and its TCRdb copy is limited to in-frame clones, with some not included. The sample lists 200,000 to 250,000 clones, roughly 91% occurring once. Donors were drawn from the roughly 130-subject validation cohort, separate from the 666-subject first cohort. The receptor was derived from a woman aged 18-35 years in good health and CMV-seropositive. Sequences were obtained from PBMCs.

CDR3 nucleotide sequence: TGTGCCAGCAGCTCTAGCGGGGGGACCTACAATGAGCAGTTCTTC. Translating gives CASSSSGGTYNEQFF. The genes are TRBV7-9 and TRBJ2-1, with 11 bases identical to TRBD2. The CDR3 has 15 residues. V was clipped by 4 bases and J by 2 bases; unmatched bases: 1. CDR1 is SEHNR, CDR2 FQNEAQ, per germline (reference sequence).